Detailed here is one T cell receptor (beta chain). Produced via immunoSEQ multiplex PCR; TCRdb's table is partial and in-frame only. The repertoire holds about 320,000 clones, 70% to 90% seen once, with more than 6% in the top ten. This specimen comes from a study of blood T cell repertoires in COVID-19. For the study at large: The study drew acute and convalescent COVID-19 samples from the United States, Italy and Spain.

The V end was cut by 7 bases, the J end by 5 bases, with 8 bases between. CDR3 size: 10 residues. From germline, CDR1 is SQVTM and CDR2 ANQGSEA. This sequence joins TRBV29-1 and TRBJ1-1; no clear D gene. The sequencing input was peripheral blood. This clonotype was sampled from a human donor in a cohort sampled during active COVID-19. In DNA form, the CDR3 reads TGCAGCGCCCTCGAGACTGAAGCTTTCTTT. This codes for CSALETEAFF.